These 16 T cell receptor beta chains originate from one sample sequenced in a study of T cells after yellow fever vaccination. MiXCR was run by TCRdb on the 5' RACE reads, yielding one entry per CDR3 protein. The sample lists about 180,000 distinct CDR3 sequences; 6.2% were seen once. This sample comprised CD4+ T cells sorted from PBMCs, obtained on the day of the first yellow fever vaccination. The receptor source for this set is a man aged 18 to 35 who received the YFV17D yellow fever vaccine.

The CDR3 DNA sequence: TGCGCCAGCAGCCAAGGACCTGGGGGGAGCGACACTGAAGCTTTCTTT. Its translation: CASSQGPGGSDTEAFF. V gene TRBV4-1 combines with J gene TRBJ1-1; a possible D gene is TRBD1 (5 bases). CDR3 size: 16 residues. The germline gives CDR1 MGHRA, CDR2 YSYEKL. V was clipped by 1 base and J by 3 bases, with 15 bases between them.

This clonotype was counted ten times or more. V usage is TRBV7-6 and J usage is TRBJ2-5; 8 bases are a match to TRBD1. Germline loops: CDR1 SGHVS, CDR2 FNYEAQ. The CDR3 length is 15 residues. Losses at the gene ends were 1 base for V and 7 bases for J; bases not matched to a gene: 8. CDR3 region: CASSLGQFGQGTQYF. CDR3 bases: TGTGCCAGCAGCTTAGGACAGTTTGGACAGGGGACCCAGTACTTC.

On this clonotype: A much larger clone lies one base from this, so it may be a read error. The chain employs TRBV5-1 and TRBJ1-1, with a possible D match to TRBD1 (6 bases). Germline CDR1 SGHRS, CDR2 YFSETQ. The CDR3 extends over 14 amino acids. V dropped 3 bases and J dropped 5 bases, with 14 bases sitting between them. The CDR3 loop is CASSSQGCRTEAFF. The DNA of the CDR3 is TGCGCCAGCAGCTCACAGGGTTGTCGGACTGAAGCTTTCTTT.

This clonotype came up many times. This sequence joins TRBV5-1 and TRBJ2-2, with TRBD1 as a possible D gene (6 bases). Trimming left V 0 bases short and J 4 bases short, with 16 bases between. This CDR3 is built from 17 residues. Per germline, CDR1 SGHRS and CDR2 YFSETQ. The CDR3 here is CASSLVVSTGATGELFF. The CDR3 bases are TGCGCCAGCAGCTTGGTGGTTTCGACAGGCGCCACCGGGGAGCTGTTTTTT.

This sequence joins TRBV2 and TRBJ1-5; TRBD1 matches at 7 bases. The CDR3 runs 15 residues. J lost 7 bases, V lost 0 bases, and 6 bases had no gene match. Germline V gives CDR1 SNHLY, CDR2 FYNNEI. CDR3 loop: CASSEASQGEQPQHF. The DNA of the CDR3 is TGTGCCAGCAGTGAAGCCAGCCAGGGGGAACAGCCCCAGCATTTT.

This clonotype appeared many times. The chain uses TRBV7-2 and TRBJ2-1; TRBD1 matches 11 bases. V was pared by 5 bases and J by 5 bases, with 2 bases of the junction left unmatched. The CDR3 extends over 14 amino acids. In germline, CDR1 is SGHTA, CDR2 FQGNSA. The CDR3 region has the DNA TGTGCCAGCAGCCGGGACAGGGGGGACAATGAGCAGTTCTTC. Encoded protein: CASSRDRGDNEQFF.

The rearrangement joins TRBV2 to TRBJ2-1; D possibly corresponds to TRBD2 (6 bases). The CDR3 length is 15 residues. Germline V gene data show CDR1 as SNHLY and CDR2 as FYNNEI. Trimming removed 0 bases from V and 5 bases from J, with 11 bases in between. The CDR3 bases are TGTGCCAGCAGTGAAGCGGGGCTAGCGAACAATGAGCAGTTCTTC. It yields the protein CASSEAGLANNEQFF. Full variable domain (rest looked up from reference TRBV2 and TRBJ2-1): EPEVTQTPSHQVTQMGQEVILRCVPISNHLYFYWYRQILGQKVEFLVSFYNNEISEKSEIFDDQFSVERPDGSNFTLKIRSTKLEDSAMYFCASSEAGLANNEQFFGPGTRLTVL.

The table lists this clonotype with many counts. The chain uses TRBV2 and TRBJ2-5; 9 bases are shared with TRBD1. The CDR3 is 13 residues long. Germline trimming cut 7 bases from V and 6 bases from J; bases unmatched to any gene: 6. The germline V gene has CDR1 SNHLY and CDR2 FYNNEI. CDR3 nucleotides: TGTGCCAGCACCCCGGGACAGGGACAGACCCAGTACTTC. This encodes CASTPGQGQTQYF.

This clonotype was seen only a few times. The chain links TRBV7-3 to TRBJ2-1; D unclear. The CDR3 is 15 residues long. The V gene lost 2 bases and the J gene lost 0 bases, with 8 bases spanning the gap. Per germline, CDR1 SGHTA and CDR2 FQGTGA. CDR3 nucleotides: TGTGCCAGCAGCTTACTCCCTAGCTCCTACAATGAGCAGTTCTTC. Its translation is CASSLLPSSYNEQFF.

The J gene is TRBJ2-3, the V gene TRBV5-5; D is perhaps TRBD2 (7 bases). The V end lost 2 bases, the J end lost 1 base, and 11 bases lay between the germline ends. This CDR3 is built from 15 residues. Per the germline V gene, CDR1 is SGHKS and CDR2 is YYEKEE (reference sequence). The CDR3, as DNA: TGTGCCAGCAGCTTTGCGGGGGCGGGCACAGATACGCAGTATTTT. It is translated as CASSFAGAGTDTQYF.

This clonotype came up a few times. This CDR3 is CASSQSIAWKQFF. The CDR3 nucleotides are TGCGCCAGCAGCCAATCCATCGCATGGAAGCAGTTCTTC. This chain uses TRBV4-3 with TRBJ2-1; unclear D gene. V lost 2 bases, J lost 11 bases, and 13 bases lay in between. Germline V gene data show CDR1 as LGHNA and CDR2 as YSLEER. The CDR3 loop spans 13 amino acids.

This clonotype has only a few counts. This chain links TRBV11-2 with TRBJ2-5; D uncertain. The CDR3 covers 13 residues. V lost 5 bases to trimming and J lost 0 bases, with 7 bases between them. CDR1 is SGHAT and CDR2 is FQNNGV in the germline V gene. In DNA, the CDR3 is TGTGCCAGCAGCACCGACAACCAAGAGACCCAGTACTTC. Residues: CASSTDNQETQYF.

The chain has TRBV20-1 and TRBJ2-5; 11 nucleotides align to TRBD2. The CDR3 contains 13 residues. Germline V gene data show CDR1 as DFQATT and CDR2 as SNEGSKA (reference sequence). Trimming at V came to 6 bases and at J to 6 bases, leaving 6 bases not matched to a gene. The CDR3 region is CSADLAGGQTQYF. In nucleotides, the CDR3 is TGCAGTGCCGATCTAGCGGGGGGCCAGACCCAGTACTTC.

A few counts support this clonotype. This chain links TRBV6-5 with TRBJ1-5; D gene ambiguous. The CDR3 totals 15 residues. Germline CDR1 MNHEY, CDR2 SVGAGI. V lost 5 bases, J lost 4 bases, and 15 bases lay in between. DNA for the CDR3: TGTGCCAGCAGTCACCCGGGAATCTCGAATCAGCCCCAGCATTTT. Residues: CASSHPGISNQPQHF.

In its sample, this clonotype was seen many times. The chain recombines TRBV6-5 with TRBJ1-1, with a possible D match to TRBD1 (5 bases). Trimming left V 2 bases short and J 2 bases short, with 9 bases between. CDR1 is MNHEY and CDR2 is SVGAGI in the germline V gene. The CDR3 has 14 amino acids. The CDR3 sequence is CASSYPGHNTEAFF. The DNA for the CDR3 is TGTGCCAGCAGTTACCCTGGACATAACACTGAAGCTTTCTTT.

This chain links TRBV6-2 or TRBV6-3 with TRBJ2-7, with TRBD1 matching over 8 bases. Per germline, CDR1 MNHEY and CDR2 SVGEGT. The CDR3 loop spans 15 amino acids. V lost 2 bases, J lost 9 bases, and 12 bases stayed unmatched. As DNA, the CDR3 is TGTGCCAGCAGTTACCCCCGGGACAGGCCTGTAGGGCAGTACGTC. Translation gives CASSYPRDRPVGQYV.